The text below deals with one T cell receptor (beta chain). CDR1 MGHDK and CDR2 SYGVNS come from the germline V gene. Trimming cost V 7 bases and J 4 bases; bases outside gene matches: 12. This CDR3 has 16 residues. Study processing details: Cell counts per sample came from amplifying reference gene primers. Assay used: immunoSEQ multiplex PCR; TCRdb lists only in-frame clones, some missing. V, J and clone size were drawn from that table, and D and trimming were deduced from the DNA. This table holds 60,000 or so clones, about nine tenths found once. The data are from a study of blood T cell repertoires in COVID-19. Study details: Specimens from acute and convalescent COVID-19 originated in the United States, Italy and Spain. In each case, the material was cDNA or gDNA derived from T cells, B-cell-depleted T cells, or PBMCs.

The TCR comes from a human donor with acute or convalescent COVID-19. The donor label of this sample is uncertain. What was sequenced was peripheral blood. The chain is built from TRBV25-1 and TRBJ2-2, with 7 positions matching TRBD2. CDR3 sequence: CASTPSGGTGTGELFF. Here the CDR3 DNA reads TGTGCCAGCACCCCATCGGGGGGTACAGGCACCGGGGAGCTGTTTTTT.